The 2 T cell receptor beta chains given below trace back to one sample, sequenced in a study of technical replicates of blood from several donors. Sequencing used immunoSEQ multiplex PCR; TCRdb keeps in-frame clones, though not all of them. The table includes 75,000 to 90,000 clones, 90% to 95% detected once. The sequenced sample consisted of T cells isolated from PBMCs. These receptors were obtained from a human donor in good health.

The chain couples TRBV27 to TRBJ2-7, with D perhaps matching TRBD1 (6 bases). The V and J ends lost 2 bases and 2 bases respectively, with 13 bases between them. Germline values: CDR1 MNHEY, CDR2 SMNVEV (reference sequence). The CDR3 sequence is 15 residues long. CDR3 residues: CASSLTGTLAYEQYF. CDR3 nucleotides: TGTGCCAGCAGTTTAACAGGGACCCTCGCCTACGAGCAGTACTTC.

The chain employs TRBV7-8 and TRBJ2-5; 12 nucleotides agree with TRBD2. Germline V gene data show CDR1 as SGHVS and CDR2 as FQNEAQ. Losses at the gene ends were 5 bases for V and 0 bases for J; bases not matched to a gene: 10. CDR3 length: 18 residues. The CDR3 DNA sequence: TGTGCCAGCAGCCTGACCAGACTAGCGGGAGCCAACCAAGAGACCCAGTACTTC. Amino acids: CASSLTRLAGANQETQYF. Together with reference TRBV7-8 and TRBJ2-5, the CDR3 gives the full variable domain: GAGVSQSPRYKVAKRGQDVALRCDPISGHVSLFWYQQALGQGPEFLTYFQNEAQLDKSGLPSDRFFAERPEGSVSTLKIQRTQQEDSAVYLCASSLTRLAGANQETQYFGPGTRLLVL.